Included here is one T cell receptor beta chain sequence, with context. There is no known antigen for this receptor. Base qualities are not at hand, and no much larger clone is one base apart. These data are taken from a study of blood T cell repertoires in COVID-19 (dated by TCRdb to between 2020 and 2021). In the study overall: The collaborator samples originated in the United States, Italy and Spain and spanned the acute and convalescent phases of COVID-19. The repertoires were made available in a free public database intended to serve as a resource for research on the immune response to SARS-CoV-2. HLA class I and class II types, where available, came from metadata supplied by the sample provider rather than from assay-based typing. Deeply sampled blood TCRbeta repertoires from subjects exposed to, actively infected with, or recovered from COVID-19 were included in the dataset. The material from the prospective study consisted of cDNA or gDNA derived from T cells, B-cell-depleted T cells, or PBMCs. The sample metadata nearly always contained a de-identified subject ID, COVID-19 status, age in years and sex. Samples came from the ongoing ImmuneRACE study (first 160 participants) plus 1,254 subjects from 6 global collaborators. What the work shows at the level of the full study, not this receptor alone: The amount of clinical and demographic metadata varied by source and participant and was provided uncurated.

TCRbeta CDR3 regions were amplified from genomic DNA by means of the immunoSEQ Assay, a bias-controlled multiplex PCR. The source study handled its data this way. Within the assay, amplification of reference gene primers was used to estimate how many nucleated cells each sample contained. To quantify the absolute abundance of each unique TCRbeta CDR3 rearrangement, sequence reads were collapsed and filtered. For each sample, productive Simpson clonality was calculated as the square root of Simpson's diversity index across productive rearrangements. TCRdb provides this immuneACCESS table in a form limited to in-frame rearrangements. Some clones are lacking; in checked studies, under half of them reflect an unresolved V gene, and why the rest are absent is not known. Clone size and the V and J calls come from that table; the DNA yielded D and trimming. The sample yields approximately 120,000 clones; approximately 90% were counted once. Clones ranked in the top ten supply less than 1.5% of the sample.

Collaborating institutions collected whole blood in K2EDTA tubes following their own protocols. Collaborator samples were shipped for TCRbeta analysis as frozen whole blood, isolated PBMCs, or DNA extracted from either sample type. This receptor was obtained from a human donor in a cohort sampled during active COVID-19. The sequencing input was peripheral blood.

The CDR3 amino acid sequence is: CAISEPSNPQDRSYNEQFF. The nucleotide sequence is given as TGTGCCATCAGTGAGCCCAGCAACCCTCAGGACAGATCCTACAATGAGCAGTTCTTC. Recombination linked TRBV10-3 to TRBJ2-1; the D gene is perhaps TRBD1, from 6 matching bases. A distance of 21 bases separates the germline ends of V and J, which lose 2 bases and 1 base respectively. The germline V gene supplies CDR1 ENHRY and CDR2 SYGVKD. The CDR3 starts with the cysteine, ends with the phenylalanine, and has 19 residues. This entry keeps only the CDR3 DNA: 57 bases, framed from base 1.